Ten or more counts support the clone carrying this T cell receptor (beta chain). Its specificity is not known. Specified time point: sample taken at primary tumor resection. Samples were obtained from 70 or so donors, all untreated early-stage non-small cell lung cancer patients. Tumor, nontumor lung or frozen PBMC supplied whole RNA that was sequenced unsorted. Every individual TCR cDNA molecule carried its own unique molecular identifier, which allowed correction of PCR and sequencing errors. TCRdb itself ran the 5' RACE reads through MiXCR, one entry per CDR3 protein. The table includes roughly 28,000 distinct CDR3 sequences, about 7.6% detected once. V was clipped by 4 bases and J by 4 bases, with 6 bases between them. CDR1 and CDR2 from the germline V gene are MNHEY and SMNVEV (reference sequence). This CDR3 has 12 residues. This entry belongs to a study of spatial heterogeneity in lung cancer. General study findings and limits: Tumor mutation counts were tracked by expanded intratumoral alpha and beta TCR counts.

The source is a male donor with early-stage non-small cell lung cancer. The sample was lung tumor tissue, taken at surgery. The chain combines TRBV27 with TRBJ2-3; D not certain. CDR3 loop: CASSSHSDTQYF. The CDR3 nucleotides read TGTGCCAGCAGTTCTCATTCAGATACGCAGTATTTT.